Shown below are 19 T cell receptor beta chains from a single sample sequenced in a study of shared clonotypes between healthy human individuals. CD45RO-negative cells were positively selected for CCR7, leaving out terminally differentiated effector memory CD45RA+ cells. The assay was immunoSEQ multiplex PCR, and TCRdb's table has in-frame clones only and misses some. The sample yields around 1.9 million clones, under 95% seen once. The sequencing input was naive CD8+ T cells from PBMCs. The receptor set was obtained from a young man in good health. Some clones in this sample may be carry-over from other donors' samples.

The V call is TRBV2, the J call TRBJ2-7, with 11 bases lining up with TRBD2. The CDR3 loop spans 16 amino acids. The germline V gene encodes CDR1 SNHLY and CDR2 FYNNEI. The V gene end was trimmed by 3 bases and the J gene end by 5 bases; junction bases not matched to a gene: 9. CDR3 coding DNA: TGTGCCAGCAGTGACTTAGCGGGAGGGCCTGTCGACGAGCAGTACTTC. Protein product: CASSDLAGGPVDEQYF.

The chain employs TRBV19 and TRBJ1-1; unclear D gene. The CDR3 is 12 amino acids. V lost 6 bases and J 4 bases, leaving 9 bases between the germline ends. Germline values: CDR1 LNHDA, CDR2 SQIVND (reference sequence). The CDR3 sequence: CASSFAGTEAFF. DNA of the CDR3: TGTGCCAGTAGCTTTGCGGGCACTGAAGCTTTCTTT.

This clone was found a few times. This specimen includes other DNA sequences encoding the same CDR3. This chain links TRBV6-1 with TRBJ1-1; no definite D call. Trimming removed 7 bases at V and 1 base at J, with 4 bases between. The germline gives CDR1 MNHNS, CDR2 SASEGT. The CDR3 loop spans 11 amino acids. The CDR3 region is CASIGNTEAFF. DNA for the CDR3: TGTGCCAGCATAGGGAACACTGAAGCTTTCTTT.

The chain is built from TRBV7-2 and TRBJ2-7, with D perhaps TRBD2 (7 bases). The germline V and J ends were trimmed by 5 bases and 1 base, with 15 bases remaining between them. The CDR3 has 15 amino acids. Germline V gene sequence: CDR1 SGHTA, CDR2 FQGNSA. The CDR3 region has the DNA TGTGCCAGCAGCCGGGGGGCGGGACCATCCTACGAGCAGTACTTC. Its protein product is CASSRGAGPSYEQYF.

The CDR3 here is CATSLVGHYYEQYF. CDR3 coding DNA: TGCGCCACCTCGTTGGTGGGACACTACTACGAGCAGTACTTC. V usage is TRBV5-1 and J usage is TRBJ2-7, with D possibly being TRBD1 (6 bases). Germline CDR1 is SGHRS and CDR2 is YFSETQ. This CDR3 has 14 residues. The V end lost 9 bases, the J end lost 3 bases, and 19 bases lay between the germline ends.

This chain uses TRBV27 with TRBJ2-7; D might be TRBD2 (5 bases). CDR1 MNHEY and CDR2 SMNVEV come from the germline V gene (reference sequence). V was pared by 5 bases and J by 0 bases, with 17 bases between. The CDR3 covers 16 residues. In nucleotides, the CDR3 is TGTGCCAGCAGTAAGATGCGGGTTGCGGGCTCCTACGAGCAGTACTTC. This translates into CASSKMRVAGSYEQYF.

The CDR3 DNA reads TGCAGCGTTCCGAATAGGGATAGGCTGCGGGGCTACACCTTC. Amino acids: CSVPNRDRLRGYTF. This chain links TRBV29-1 with TRBJ1-2; D is unclear. The ends were cut back, 5 bases at V and 8 bases at J, with 21 bases in the middle. The CDR3 covers 14 residues. The germline V gene has CDR1 SQVTM and CDR2 ANQGSEA.

This clone was recorded a few times. The chain has TRBV2 and TRBJ1-2, with D unclear. Deletions cut 3 bases from V and 5 bases from J, with 19 bases between. Per the germline V gene, CDR1 is SNHLY and CDR2 is FYNNEI. The CDR3 loop spans 16 amino acids. CDR3 coding DNA: TGTGCCAGCAGTGATCCCGGGATTGATGTCGGATATGGCTACACCTTC. Translating it yields CASSDPGIDVGYGYTF.

This chain uses TRBV27 with TRBJ1-5; 9 bases are a match to TRBD1. The CDR3 sequence is 14 residues long. With V trimmed by 6 bases and J by 3 bases, 3 bases remained unmatched. The germline V gene has CDR1 MNHEY and CDR2 SMNVEV (reference sequence). The CDR3 nucleotides read TGTGCCAGCAGGGTACAGGGGGCCAATCAGCCCCAGCATTTT. Protein product: CASRVQGANQPQHF.

This clone was observed a few times. The chain employs TRBV7-9 and TRBJ1-1; D unresolved. V gave up 0 bases and J gave up 7 bases, with 15 bases separating them. The CDR3 has 15 amino acids. Germline assignment: CDR1 SEHNR and CDR2 FQNEAQ (reference sequence). The CDR3 bases are TGTGCCAGCAGCTTAGCTCCGTCCCGAGGATTTGAAGCTTTCTTT. It translates to CASSLAPSRGFEAFF.

V is TRBV4-1 and J is TRBJ1-5; 7 bases fit TRBD1. Germline V gives CDR1 MGHRA, CDR2 YSYEKL. The CDR3 spans 16 residues. V shed 4 bases, J shed 4 bases, and the junction held 10 bases outside the gene matches. As DNA, the CDR3 is TGCGCCAGCAGCCTCTCCCCCGGGACAGCAAATCAGCCCCAGCATTTT. It translates to CASSLSPGTANQPQHF.

The genes are TRBV5-1 and TRBJ1-4; D may be TRBD1 (5 bases). V was cut by 4 bases and J by 5 bases, with 18 bases left in between. The CDR3 is made up of 16 amino acids. Germline lookup yields CDR1 SGHRS and CDR2 YFSETQ. The CDR3 region has the DNA TGCGCCAGCAGCCGGACAAATCAGGGAATGAATGAAAAACTGTTTTTT. Its protein product is CASSRTNQGMNEKLFF.

This clone came up once. The chain combines TRBV29-1 with TRBJ2-1, with 7 bases matching TRBD1. V was pared by 8 bases and J by 2 bases, with 18 bases of the junction left unmatched. The length of the CDR3 is 17 residues. Germline assignment: CDR1 SQVTM and CDR2 ANQGSEA. CDR3: CSTPTPGTDNTYNEQFF. The DNA for the CDR3 is TGCAGCACCCCAACCCCTGGGACAGACAATACCTACAATGAGCAGTTCTTC.

The V and J genes are TRBV19 and TRBJ1-5, with D unclear. V lost 1 base to trimming and J lost 8 bases, with 12 bases between them. Looked up from germline, CDR1 is LNHDA and CDR2 is SQIVND (reference sequence). The CDR3 consists of 14 residues. This CDR3 reads CASSIGTPKEPQHF. The CDR3 DNA is TGTGCCAGTAGTATAGGCACACCTAAGGAGCCCCAGCATTTT. Full variable domain (outside the CDR3, taken from reference TRBV19 and TRBJ1-5): DGGITQSPKYLFRKEGQNVTLSCEQNLNHDAMYWYRQDPGQGLRLIYYSQIVNDFQKGDIAEGYSVSREKKESFPLTVTSAQKNPTAFYLCASSIGTPKEPQHFGDGTRLSIL.

The J gene is TRBJ1-1, the V gene TRBV15; D is unresolved. V was pared by 3 bases and J by 7 bases, with 9 bases between. The CDR3 extends over 12 amino acids. Germline V gene lookup returns CDR1 LNHNV and CDR2 YYDKDF (reference sequence). The CDR3 spells CATSSSSLEAFF. In DNA, the CDR3 is TGTGCCACCAGCAGTTCTTCACTTGAAGCTTTCTTT.

The chain is built from TRBV6-5 and TRBJ2-2; no firm D call. V shed 6 bases and J shed 6 bases, with 14 bases lying between them. The CDR3 runs 14 residues. The germline CDR1 and CDR2 sequences are MNHEY and SVGAGI. The CDR3 DNA reads as TGTGCCAGCAGCCTGAGTCAACCCCCCGGGGAGCTGTTTTTT. Its translation: CASSLSQPPGELFF.

The V call is TRBV7-2, the J call TRBJ1-5; D perhaps matches TRBD1 (5 bases). Germline V gene data show CDR1 as SGHTA and CDR2 as FQGNSA. V was trimmed by 3 bases and J by 0 bases, leaving 6 bases between them. There are 14 residues in the CDR3. The CDR3 reads CASSFRDSNQPQHF. In DNA, the CDR3 is TGTGCCAGCAGCTTCAGGGATAGCAATCAGCCCCAGCATTTT.

J is TRBJ1-1 and V is TRBV9, with D maybe TRBD1 (5 bases). The CDR3 contains 14 residues. The V end lost 3 bases, the J end lost 3 bases, and 12 bases lay between the germline ends. Germline CDR1 and CDR2: SGDLS and YYNGEE. Here the CDR3 reads CASSAGGTDTEAFF. Here the CDR3 DNA reads TGTGCCAGCAGCGCCGGCGGGACGGACACTGAAGCTTTCTTT.

This rearrangement joins TRBV2 to TRBJ1-5, with 8 positions matching TRBD1. J was trimmed by 5 bases and V by 2 bases; bases with no gene match: 11. This CDR3 is built from 17 residues. Germline V gene lookup returns CDR1 SNHLY and CDR2 FYNNEI. CDR3 sequence (DNA): TGTGCCAGCAGTGAATACCCTCAGGGGGCGCCCGATCAGCCCCAGCATTTT. Encoded protein: CASSEYPQGAPDQPQHF.